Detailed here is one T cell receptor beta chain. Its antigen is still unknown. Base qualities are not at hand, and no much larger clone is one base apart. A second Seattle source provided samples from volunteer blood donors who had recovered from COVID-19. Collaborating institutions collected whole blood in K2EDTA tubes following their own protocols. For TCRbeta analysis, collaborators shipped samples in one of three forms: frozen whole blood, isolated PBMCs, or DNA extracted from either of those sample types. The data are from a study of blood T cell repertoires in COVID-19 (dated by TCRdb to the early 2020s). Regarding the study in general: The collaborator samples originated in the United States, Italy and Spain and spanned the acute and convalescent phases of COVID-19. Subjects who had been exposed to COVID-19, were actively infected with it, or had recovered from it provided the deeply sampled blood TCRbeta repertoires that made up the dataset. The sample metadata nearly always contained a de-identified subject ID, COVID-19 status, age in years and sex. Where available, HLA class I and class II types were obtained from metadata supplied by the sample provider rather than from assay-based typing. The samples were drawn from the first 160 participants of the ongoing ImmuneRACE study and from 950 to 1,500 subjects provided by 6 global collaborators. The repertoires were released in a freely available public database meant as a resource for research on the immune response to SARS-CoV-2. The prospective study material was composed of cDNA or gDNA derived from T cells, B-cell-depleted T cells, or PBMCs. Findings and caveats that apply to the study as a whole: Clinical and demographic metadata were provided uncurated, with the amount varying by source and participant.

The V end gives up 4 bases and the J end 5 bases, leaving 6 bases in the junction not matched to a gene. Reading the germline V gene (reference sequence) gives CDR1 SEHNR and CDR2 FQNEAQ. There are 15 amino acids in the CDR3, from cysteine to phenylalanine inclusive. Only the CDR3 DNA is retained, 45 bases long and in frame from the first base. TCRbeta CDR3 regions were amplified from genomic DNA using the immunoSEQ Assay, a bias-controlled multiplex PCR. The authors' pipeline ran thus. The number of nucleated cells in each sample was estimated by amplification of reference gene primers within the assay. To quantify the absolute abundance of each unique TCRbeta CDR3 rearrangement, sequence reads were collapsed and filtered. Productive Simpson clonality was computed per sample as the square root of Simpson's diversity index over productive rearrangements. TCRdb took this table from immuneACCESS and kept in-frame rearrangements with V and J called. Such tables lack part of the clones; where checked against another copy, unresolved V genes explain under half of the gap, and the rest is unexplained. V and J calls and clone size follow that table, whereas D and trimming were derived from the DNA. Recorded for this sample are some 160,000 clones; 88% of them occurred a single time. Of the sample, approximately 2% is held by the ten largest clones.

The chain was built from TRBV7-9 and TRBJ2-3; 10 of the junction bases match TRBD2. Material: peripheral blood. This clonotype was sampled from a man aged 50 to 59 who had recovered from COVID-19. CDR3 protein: CASSSTSGVVDTQYF. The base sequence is TGTGCCAGCAGCTCAACTAGCGGGGTCGTAGATACGCAGTATTTT.